The sequence of this T cell receptor (beta chain) was determined in a study of tumor-infiltrating lymphocytes in primary liver carcinoma. Overall study: Samples yielded about 3.65 to 7.5 million productive TCRbeta reads, similar across tissue types. Study results and caveats: Relative to blood, tumors carried a significantly larger fraction of the repertoire in their top 250 clones (p = 0.039). The use of bulk unsorted samples meant that CD4+ and CD8+ repertoires were not compared.

Germline assignment: CDR1 SEHNR and CDR2 FQNEAQ (reference sequence). The CDR3 is 15 amino acids. Trimming left V 4 bases short and J 0 bases short, with 11 bases between. A note on this clonotype: The antigen remains undetermined.

Alongside blood RNA obtained from unsorted whole blood, germline DNA was also extracted. Priming with a constant-region primer yielded TCR beta cDNA from roughly 0.45 ug total RNA. Libraries covering TCR beta were generated through three nested multiplex PCR rounds (using a slightly modified ARM-PCR). The first two PCR rounds used TRBV1-TRBV30 primers with a Cbeta primer, roughly 10 cycles each. TCRdb called the multiplex PCR reads again in MiXCR, with one record for every CDR3 protein. Of 300,000 to 400,000 distinct CDR3 sequences listed, roughly two thirds are singletons. Sequencing was done on a sample of peripheral blood. This receptor was identified in a man aged 35 to 55 with primary liver carcinoma and hepatitis B virus infection. This chain joins TRBV7-9 and TRBJ2-3; D is perhaps TRBD2 (6 bases). CDR3 nucleotides: TGTGCCAGCAGCTCGTTAGCGGCTAGCACAGATACGCAGTATTTT. Protein: CASSSLAASTDTQYF.